This T cell receptor beta chain was obtained from a study of blood T cell repertoires in COVID-19. This table comes from immunoSEQ multiplex PCR, and its TCRdb copy is limited to in-frame clones, with some not included. The sample contains roughly 130,000 clones, around 90% of which appear only once. CDR1 is SEHNR and CDR2 is FQNEAQ in the germline V gene (reference sequence). CDR3 size: 17 residues. Trimming cost V 4 bases and J 0 bases; bases outside gene matches: 10. The V call is TRBV7-9, the J call TRBJ2-7; the match to TRBD1 covers 9 bases. The sequencing sample was made of peripheral blood. The origin of this receptor is a man between 60 and 75 years old with COVID-19, enrolled during active disease. The CDR3 nucleotides read TGTGCCAGCAGCTCCCCGGACAGGGGTCCCTCCTCCTACGAGCAGTACTTC. Translated, it gives CASSSPDRGPSSYEQYF.